This TCR beta chain appears in the sequencing data of a study of shared clonotypes between healthy human individuals (dated by TCRdb to about 2020). With respect to the entire study: A few men and a couple of women, aged 18 to 49 years, made up the cohort. For each donor, CD4 naive and CD4 memory were each run on three plates, CD8 naive on two plates, and CD8 memory on one plate. Libraries were prepared and TCR repertoires were sequenced by different laboratories using diverse techniques, in order to increase sequencing depth and limit assay-specific biases. Each donor's leukapheresis produced roughly between about 0.8 and 8.9 billion PBMCs. To estimate repertoire size and how much clonotype sharing occurs between individuals, the study deeply sequenced the blood TCR repertoires of roughly 5 healthy adults.

Overall results and qualifications from the work: Larger estimated clonotype richness was generally found for naive subsets than for memory subsets. Pairwise subsampling indicated that sequencing depth was expected to affect the degree of clonotype sharing among donors. Sampling was restricted to blood, and TCR repertoires in tissues likely differ from the TCR repertoires found in blood. Incomplete sequencing was indicated by rarefaction of sorted-subset datasets, despite the large sequencing depth. Compared with non-shared clonotypes, clonotypes shared by all four sorted-subset donors had higher generation probabilities. Approximately 5% of naive CD4, roughly 3.6% of naive CD8, 2% to 2.5% of memory CD4, and about 0.4% of memory CD8 clonotypes were shared across several donors. The genetic and exposure-history diversity represented was limited by the small number of donors.

A word on this clone: It has no known antigen specificity. Per-nucleotide qualities are absent, and no much larger clonotype sits a single base away.

The CDR3 numbers 12 residues from cysteine through phenylalanine. Left in the record is the CDR3 DNA by itself, 36 bases read in frame from the first base. A distance of 4 bases separates the germline ends of V and J, which lose 3 bases and 2 bases respectively. CDR1 and CDR2, looked up from the germline V gene, are SGHVS and FQNEAQ. Using the deep immunoSEQ assay, TCR CDR3 regions were amplified from genomic DNA by multiplex PCR. Extracted genomic DNA from each cell subset was spread evenly across all wells of several immunoSEQ 96-well plates, with each plate serving as a replicate. For sorted subsets, about 220 ng of genomic DNA, equivalent to some 30,000 T cell genomes, went into each replicate PCR. Purified libraries were quantified with a Qubit 3.0 fluorometer, sized on a Bioanalyzer 2100, and re-quantified with the KAPA Library Quantification kit. Each immunoSEQ 96-well plate was sequenced on its own single-read 150-cycle Illumina NextSeq 550 flow cell. Per the original workflow: Because only junctional sequences without quality scores were contained in the immunoSEQ output, filtering matching that applied to full-length reads could not be performed. Sequences were annotated with PyIR, a Python wrapper for IgBLAST v1.9, and V/J genes and CDR3 were assigned using IMGT germline references. Reads were removed for weak V/J assignments (E-value above 1e-6), missing CDR3, stop codons, out-of-frame junctions, or ambiguous translated residues. A V3J clonotype was defined by an identical inferred V gene, J gene, and CDR3 amino acid sequence. To compute the percentage overlap between repertoires, the number of shared unique clonotypes was divided by the size of the smaller repertoire. Repertoire richness was assessed with RTK rarefaction, the Chao1 estimator, and Recon v2.1 estimates of unobserved clonotypes. Generation probabilities were computed with OLGA for all TCRbeta clonotypes obtained by the gDNA method from a handful of donors. In TCRdb, the immuneACCESS table is reduced to in-frame sequences with V and J assigned. These tables do not hold every clone; where another copy was compared, an unresolved V gene accounts for under half, and the others remain unexplained. That table is the source of V, J and clone size, and D and trimming were worked out from the DNA. The sample yields fewer than 3 million clones; just under 95% were counted once. The ten top clones hold 0.3% to 0.4% of the sample.

Healthy HIV-negative adults with no recently reported acute infections or vaccinations were included as donors. Every donor was a Caucasian adult living in Nashville, Tennessee, USA. CD4+ T cells were enriched by magnetic negative selection; naive cells were then positively selected on CD45RA, and the negative fraction formed the memory subset. Blood was obtained by leukapheresis, after which PBMCs were separated by Ficoll-Histopaque density gradient centrifugation and cryopreserved in liquid nitrogen vapor phase. Purity and quantity of every magnetically sorted T cell population were checked by analytical flow cytometry. Each sorted fraction had its genomic DNA isolated and then quantified by UV absorbance on a Nanodrop 2000c.

The receptor comes from a man between 18 and 35 years old in good health. Some clones in this sample may be carry-over from other donors' samples. Sequenced input: naive CD4+ T cells from PBMCs. This specimen's cell subset or site label, per the study, means: CD45RA+ positively selected. This receptor chain uses TRBV7-8 and TRBJ1-2; the D gene is unclear. The CDR3 protein is CASSFENYGYTF. The base sequence is TGTGCCAGCAGCTTTGAGAACTATGGCTACACCTTC.